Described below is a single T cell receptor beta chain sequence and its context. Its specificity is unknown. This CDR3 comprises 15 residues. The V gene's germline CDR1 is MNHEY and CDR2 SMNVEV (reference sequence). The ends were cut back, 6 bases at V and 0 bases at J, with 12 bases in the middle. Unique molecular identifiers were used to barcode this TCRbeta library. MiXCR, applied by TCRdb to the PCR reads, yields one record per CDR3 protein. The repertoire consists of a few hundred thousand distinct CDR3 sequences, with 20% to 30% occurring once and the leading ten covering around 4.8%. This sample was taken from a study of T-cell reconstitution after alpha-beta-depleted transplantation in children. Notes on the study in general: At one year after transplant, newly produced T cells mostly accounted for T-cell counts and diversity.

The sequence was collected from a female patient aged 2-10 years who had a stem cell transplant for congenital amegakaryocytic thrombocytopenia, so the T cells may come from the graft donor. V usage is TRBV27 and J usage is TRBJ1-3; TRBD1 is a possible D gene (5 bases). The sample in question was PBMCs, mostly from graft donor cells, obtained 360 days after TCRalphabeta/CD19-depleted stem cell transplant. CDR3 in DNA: TGTGCCAGCAGCTTCGCAGGGAGCTCTGGAAACACCATATATTTT. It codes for CASSFAGSSGNTIYF.